Presented here are 3 T cell receptor beta chains from one specimen sequenced in a study of identifying expanded T cells in peripheral blood. The data were produced by immunoSEQ multiplex PCR, yet TCRdb's version contains in-frame clones alone and is incomplete. The sample includes about 90,000 clones, around 85% of them seen just once. Sequenced input: blood. All receptors derive from a person aged 18 to 75 in good health.

As regards this clone: The junction does not match germline at one end; this may be a read error. The chain has TRBV18 and TRBJ2-7; D uncertain. The CDR3 totals 14 residues. Per germline, CDR1 KGHSH and CDR2 LQKENI. This chain's CDR3 is CASSPPGDAYEQYF. The CDR3 region has the DNA TGTGCCAGCTCTCCACCCGGCGATGCCTACGAGCAGTACTTC.

This clone was detected once. The J gene is TRBJ2-5, the V gene TRBV7-9; 7 nucleotides align to TRBD1. This CDR3 spans 14 amino acids. Germline V CDR1 and CDR2: SEHNR, FQNEAQ (reference sequence). V dropped 4 bases and J dropped 1; count of bases not matched to a gene: 3. The CDR3 protein is CASSSDRVQETQYF. CDR3 sequence (DNA): TGTGCCAGCAGCTCCGACAGGGTCCAAGAGACCCAGTACTTC.

This chain links TRBV4-3 with TRBJ1-4, with a weak D call TRBD1 (6 bases). Germline V gene lookup returns CDR1 LGHNA and CDR2 YSLEER. V was shortened by 0 bases and J by 8 bases, with 16 bases between the two germline ends. This CDR3 has 16 amino acids. The CDR3 sequence is CASSQEYGGAPEKLFF. In DNA form, the CDR3 reads TGCGCCAGCAGCCAAGAGTATGGGGGCGCGCCCGAAAAACTGTTTTTT.